The 16 T cell receptor beta chains listed next were all sequenced from one sample in a study of T cells after yellow fever vaccination (dated by TCRdb to the late 2010s). The treatment or condition label, as the study defines it: live attenuated yellow fever vaccine strain. Receptors were amplified or captured by 5' RACE. Data came from an Illumina HiSeq 2500. TCRdb handled the public reads itself, with Q25 trimming in fastp and clone calling in MiXCR, and kept productive beta chains. Identical CDR3 protein sequences are pooled into one entry, listed with their most common genes and DNA. This sample is represented by around 350,000 distinct CDR3 sequences; 11% of them were singletons. The top ten hold more than 15% of the sample. This specimen was PBMCs, taken on the day of the first yellow fever vaccination. The receptors shown here come from a man aged 18-30 years who received the YFV17D yellow fever vaccine.

This clonotype was observed at least ten times. The CDR3 coding sequence is TGCGCCAGCAGCCTGACGTCCCAAGAGACCCAGTACTTC. It translates to CASSLTSQETQYF. The V and J genes are TRBV4-3 and TRBJ2-5, with D uncertain. From germline, CDR1 is LGHNA and CDR2 YSLEER. The CDR3 spans 13 residues. V was shortened by 4 bases and J by 1 base, with 7 bases between the two germline ends.

This clonotype was counted ten times or more. V usage is TRBV6-1 and J usage is TRBJ2-1; 11 bases match TRBD1. V trimming: 9 bases; J trimming: 5 bases; junction bases outside the gene matches: 9. Germline CDR1 is MNHNS and CDR2 is SASEGT. The CDR3 sequence is 15 residues long. The CDR3 nucleotides are TGTGCCAGTACTTTTTGGACAGGGGGCCACAATGAGCAGTTCTTC. As protein: CASTFWTGGHNEQFF.

This clonotype was detected a few times. J is TRBJ2-3 and V is TRBV24-1; 10 bases map to TRBD2. Germline CDR1 reads KGHDR; CDR2 reads SFDVKD. J was trimmed by 1 base and V by 2 bases; bases with no gene match: 5. The CDR3 is 17 amino acids. CDR3 residues: CATSDSSAGGRTDTQYF. CDR3 DNA: TGTGCCACCAGTGATTCTTCAGCGGGGGGGCGCACAGATACGCAGTATTTT.

This clonotype appeared a few times. The CDR3 bases are TGTGCCAGCAGCCCCCGACTAGTGCTCCAAGAGACCCAGTACTTC. Translation: CASSPRLVLQETQYF. The chain recombines TRBV11-2 with TRBJ2-5; possible D gene TRBD2, 6 bases. The V end was cut by 5 bases, the J end by 1 base, with 14 bases between. The CDR3 extends over 15 amino acids. CDR1 and CDR2 from the germline V gene are SGHAT and FQNNGV. Full variable domain (remainder filled in from reference TRBV11-2 and TRBJ2-5): EAGVAQSPRYKIIEKRQSVAFWCNPISGHATLYWYQQILGQGPKLLIQFQNNGVVDDSQLPKDRFSAERLKGVDSTLKIQPAKLEDSAVYLCASSPRLVLQETQYFGPGTRLLVL.

This clonotype was detected only a few times. This sequence joins TRBV20-1 and TRBJ2-2; 10 nucleotides agree with TRBD2. CDR1 and CDR2 (germline): DFQATT, SNEGSKA (reference sequence). V gave up 6 bases and J gave up 4 bases; unmatched junction bases: 14. The CDR3 totals 17 residues. In DNA form, the CDR3 reads TGCAGTGCCCTGGGTGGTAGCGGGGGGATCGGCACCGGGGAGCTGTTTTTT. Its translation is CSALGGSGGIGTGELFF.

This clonotype turned up a few times. The chain is built from TRBV11-2 and TRBJ2-3; no reliable D call. The CDR3 sequence is 16 residues long. Germline CDR1 and CDR2: SGHAT and FQNNGV. Trimming took 0 bases from V and 2 from J, leaving 12 bases between them. CDR3 sequence (DNA): TGTGCCAGCAGCTTAGATAGATCCGGACCCACAGATACGCAGTATTTT. It specifies CASSLDRSGPTDTQYF.

This clonotype was observed a handful of times. This chain connects TRBV6-1 to TRBJ2-5; D is unclear. From germline, CDR1 is MNHNS and CDR2 SASEGT. V lost 1 base and J 2 bases, leaving 8 bases between the germline ends. The length of the CDR3 is 14 residues. In nucleotides, the CDR3 is TGTGCCAGCAGTGAAGGCGCATATCAAGAGACCCAGTACTTC. This translates into CASSEGAYQETQYF.

This clonotype came up a few times. V gene TRBV20-1 combines with J gene TRBJ2-6; maybe TRBD1 (5 bases). V was clipped by 3 bases and J by 0 bases, with 12 bases between them. Germline-derived CDR1 and CDR2 are DFQATT and SNEGSKA (reference sequence). The CDR3 totals 16 residues. The CDR3 DNA reads TGCAGTGCTAGTGGCAGGGCCAGCTCTGGGGCCAACGTCCTGACTTTC. Protein: CSASGRASSGANVLTF.

This clonotype was counted a few times. The V call is TRBV7-9, the J call TRBJ2-3; 8 nucleotides line up with TRBD1. J lost 2 bases, V lost 8 bases, and 6 bases had no gene match. Germline V gene sequence: CDR1 SEHNR, CDR2 FQNEAQ (reference sequence). This CDR3 contains 14 residues. The CDR3 region has the DNA TGTGCCAGCCGTCGACAGGGGCACACAGATACGCAGTATTTT. Its translation is CASRRQGHTDTQYF.

This clonotype was counted once. The CDR3 coding sequence is TGTGCCAGCAGAATACATAGACAGGAGGGATATAGCAATCAGCCCCAGCATTTT. The encoded protein is CASRIHRQEGYSNQPQHF. This rearrangement joins TRBV25-1 to TRBJ1-5; D possibly corresponds to TRBD1 (6 bases). Germline lookup yields CDR1 MGHDK and CDR2 SYGVNS. The length of the CDR3 is 18 residues. V was cut by 6 bases and J by 0 bases, with 21 bases left in between.

This clonotype has only a few counts. J is TRBJ1-3 and V is TRBV4-2; D possibly corresponds to TRBD1 (5 bases). Per germline, CDR1 LGHNA and CDR2 YNFKEQ. CDR3 length equals 15 residues. V was shortened by 1 base and J by 4 bases, with 11 bases between the two germline ends. CDR3: CASSQVDSPGNTIYF. The CDR3 nucleotides read TGTGCCAGCAGCCAAGTCGACAGTCCCGGAAACACCATATATTTT.

This clonotype has a count of ten or more. The chain employs TRBV7-3 and TRBJ1-4; maybe TRBD1 (5 bases). Germline values: CDR1 SGHTA, CDR2 FQGTGA. V dropped 5 bases and J dropped 4 bases, with 14 bases sitting between them. CDR3 length: 15 amino acids. In DNA, the CDR3 is TGTGCCAGCAGCCCAGGGCCTGCCGGTAATGAAAAACTGTTTTTT. This codes for CASSPGPAGNEKLFF.

This chain links TRBV19 with TRBJ2-3; 10 bases map to TRBD2. Germline CDR1 reads LNHDA; CDR2 reads SQIVND (reference sequence). V was pared by 3 bases and J by 1 base, with 7 bases of the junction left unmatched. The length of the CDR3 is 17 residues. This CDR3 is CASSIRSGLAGTDTQYF. The CDR3 region has the DNA TGTGCCAGTAGTATCAGGAGCGGACTAGCGGGCACAGATACGCAGTATTTT.

The V and J genes are TRBV7-2 and TRBJ1-5; the match to TRBD1 covers 8 bases. Trimming at V came to 0 bases and at J to 6 bases, leaving 4 bases not matched to a gene. The CDR3 contains 15 residues. CDR1 is SGHTA, CDR2 FQGNSA, per germline. CDR3 sequence (DNA): TGTGCCAGCAGCTTAGCGCAGGGGGCGCTTCAGCCCCAGCATTTT. Translation: CASSLAQGALQPQHF.

This clonotype was detected a few times. DNA of the CDR3: TGCAGCGAGAAGAGAAGGTCTGGGGCCAACGTCCTGACTTTC. Protein product: CSEKRRSGANVLTF. The V and J genes are TRBV29-1 and TRBJ2-6; D remains ambiguous. Per the germline V gene, CDR1 is SQVTM and CDR2 is ANQGSEA. Trimming took 7 bases from V and 1 from J, leaving 11 bases between them. CDR3 length: 14 residues.

The chain recombines TRBV24-1 with TRBJ2-3; D unresolved. This CDR3 comprises 15 residues. V lost 3 bases, J lost 2 bases, and 11 bases lay in between. Germline V gene data show CDR1 as KGHDR and CDR2 as SFDVKD. CDR3 amino acids: CATSDTQGVTDTQYF. CDR3 nucleotide sequence: TGTGCCACCAGTGATACTCAAGGAGTCACAGATACGCAGTATTTT.